One and the same sample provided the 3 T cell receptor beta chains below, sequenced in a study of blood T cell repertoires in COVID-19. TCRdb keeps only in-frame clones here, not all; method: immunoSEQ multiplex PCR. Of roughly 320,000 clones in the sample, over 85% were seen once. The sample taken for sequencing was peripheral blood. The receptors derive from a woman in her twenties or thirties with COVID-19, enrolled during active disease.

The chain carries TRBV7-9 and TRBJ1-1; D not certain. There are 14 residues in the CDR3. Germline V gene data show CDR1 as SEHNR and CDR2 as FQNEAQ (reference sequence). V was shortened by 4 bases and J by 1 base, with 10 bases between the two germline ends. In DNA, the CDR3 is TGTGCCAGCAGCTCGCTCAGCGAGAACACTGAAGCTTTCTTT. It is translated as CASSSLSENTEAFF.

The genes are TRBV11-3 and TRBJ1-3; perhaps TRBD1 as D (6 bases). Germline V gene sequence: CDR1 SGHNT, CDR2 YENEEA. CDR3 length: 18 residues. V was shortened by 5 bases and J by 4 bases, with 24 bases between the two germline ends. CDR3 nucleotides: TGTGCCAGCAGCCAGAAGTGGGGCGGGGGGCGCAAAGGAAACACCATATATTTT. The encoded protein is CASSQKWGGGRKGNTIYF.

The gene calls are TRBV11-3 and TRBJ2-7; TRBD1 matches at 10 bases. Germline V CDR1 and CDR2: SGHNT, YENEEA. The V segment lost 3 bases and the J segment 7 bases; nucleotides outside the gene matches: 6. The CDR3 has 14 amino acids. CDR3 sequence (DNA): TGTGCCAGCAGCTTGCGACAGGGGGCGCAGGAGCAGTACTTC. This gives the protein CASSLRQGAQEQYF.